The clone carrying this T cell receptor (beta chain) was observed a handful of times. Sequencing was performed with immunoSEQ multiplex PCR; in TCRdb, only in-frame clones are kept and a portion is missing. This sample has 77,000 or so clones, with 75% to 85% found just once. The length of the CDR3 is 12 residues. Germline V CDR1 and CDR2: LNHNV, YYDKDF (reference sequence). The V and J ends lost 1 base and 5 bases respectively, with 3 bases between them. Checkpoint therapy with ipilimumab 1 mg/kg began 14 to 28 days after transplant. Patients got 3 mg/kg IV nivolumab weeks 1, 4, 7, 10, then biweekly through week 26. This sample is drawn from a study of ipilimumab plus nivolumab after autologous stem cell transplantation. The wider study: A median of roughly eight nivolumab and 5 ipilimumab doses were given.

Sequenced here: PBMCs, sampled in a trial of ipilimumab plus nivolumab as post-transplant consolidation. The chain joins TRBV15 to TRBJ1-5, with unresolved D. The TCR was taken from a male donor with diffuse large B-cell lymphoma. CDR3 nucleotides: TGTGCCACCAGCAGAGTTGATCAGCCCCAGCATTTT. Its protein product is CATSRVDQPQHF.